This is a list of T cell receptor beta chains from one sample in a study of regulatory T cells in long-lasting Graves disease. TCRdb re-derived calls from the multiplex PCR reads in MiXCR, one entry per CDR3 protein. The data show around 400,000 distinct CDR3 sequences, with about 14% seen just once and 22% held by the top ten. The sequences come from peripheral blood mononuclear cells (PBMCs), collected at new diagnosis, from a patient treated with antithyroid drugs. These receptors were taken from a female donor with Graves disease. Both conserved end residues are part of each CDR3. The D gene is left open where the match is weak. Size is omitted from some rows. Given values are once, few, many or a class for expanded clones.

cdr3_aa: CASGLYNWGSNYNGQFF
v_call: TRBV28
clone_size: NA
j_call: TRBJ2-1
d_call: NA

cdr3_aa: CASSLGRGPQHF
v_call: TRBV5-6
clone_size: NA
j_call: TRBJ1-5
d_call: NA

cdr3_aa: CASSLSWRDTEAFF
v_call: TRBV5-5
clone_size: many
j_call: TRBJ1-1
d_call: NA

cdr3_aa: CASSSENEQFF
v_call: TRBV5-1
clone_size: many
j_call: TRBJ2-1
d_call: NA

cdr3_aa: CASTTGSYNEQFF
v_call: TRBV7-9
clone_size: NA
j_call: TRBJ2-1
d_call: NA

cdr3_aa: CSAFTDTQYF
v_call: TRBV29-1
clone_size: many
j_call: TRBJ2-3
d_call: NA

cdr3_aa: CASSLLIGLAGVTDTQYF
v_call: TRBV18
clone_size: few
j_call: TRBJ2-3
d_call: TRBD2

cdr3_aa: CASHTDQYNEQFF
v_call: TRBV6-2/TRBV6-3
clone_size: many
j_call: TRBJ2-1
d_call: NA

cdr3_aa: CASSFPGRAKQETQYF
v_call: TRBV5-4
clone_size: few
j_call: TRBJ2-5
d_call: NA

cdr3_aa: CASSPRRDIPETQYF
v_call: TRBV18
clone_size: many
j_call: TRBJ2-5
d_call: NA

cdr3_aa: CASSPRFLSGNTIYF
v_call: TRBV18
clone_size: few
j_call: TRBJ1-3
d_call: NA